One and the same sample provided the 27 T cell receptor beta chains below, sequenced in a study of post-analysis software for immune sequencing data. The TCR beta cDNA libraries carried unique molecular identifiers. TCRdb re-derived calls from the PCR reads in MiXCR, one entry per CDR3 protein. The sample contains around 150,000 distinct CDR3 sequences, approximately 35% of which appear only once. This sample comprised blood, obtained after autologous hematopoietic stem cell transplantation. The receptors were sampled from a girl aged 10-17 years with multiple sclerosis.

This clonotype was recorded many times. The chain couples TRBV7-6 to TRBJ2-1; perhaps D is TRBD1 or TRBD2 (5 bases each). Germline CDR1 reads SGHVS; CDR2 reads FNYEAQ. V shed 6 bases and J shed 10 bases, with 10 bases lying between them. There are 11 residues in the CDR3. The CDR3 DNA is TGTGCCAGCAGGGGACGGACAGAGCAGTTCTTC. It specifies CASRGRTEQFF.

The V gene is TRBV18, the J gene TRBJ1-1; 7 bases align to TRBD1. Germline CDR1 KGHSH, CDR2 LQKENI. The junction had 2 bases not matched to a gene; V was cut back by 2 bases and J by 5 bases. The CDR3 runs to 13 residues. CDR3 region: CASSPSGGTEAFF. For the CDR3, the DNA is TGTGCCAGCTCACCATCAGGGGGGACTGAAGCTTTCTTT.

This clonotype was picked up many times. The chain has TRBV6-5 and TRBJ1-2; 7 bases line up with TRBD1. The CDR3 is 14 residues long. Germline CDR1 MNHEY, CDR2 SVGAGI. V shed 6 bases and J 8 bases; nucleotides not matched to a gene: 12. The CDR3 region is CASSRRGRGDGYTF. CDR3 DNA sequence: TGTGCCAGCAGCCGGCGAGGCAGGGGGGACGGCTACACCTTC.

This clonotype was seen only once. This rearrangement joins TRBV28 to TRBJ2-6, with TRBD1 matching over 8 bases. CDR3 length: 18 amino acids. Germline values: CDR1 MDHEN, CDR2 SYDVKM. J gave up 1 base and V 2 bases, and 7 bases lay outside the gene matches. This CDR3 reads CASSLRTGLISGANVLTF. CDR3 in DNA: TGTGCCAGCAGTTTACGGACAGGGTTAATTTCTGGGGCCAACGTCCTGACTTTC.

This clonotype was seen a single time. The chain carries TRBV6-6 and TRBJ1-2; 8 bases fit TRBD1. The CDR3 runs to 14 residues. The J segment lost 4 bases and the V segment lost 11 bases, leaving 12 bases of the junction unmatched. Looked up from germline, CDR1 is MNHNY and CDR2 is SVGAGI (reference sequence). CDR3 coding DNA: TGTGCCCTCTTGTCCCGTCAGGGGGCCTATGGCTACACCTTC. Translating it yields CALLSRQGAYGYTF.

In this sample, this clonotype turned up a few times. The J gene is TRBJ2-1, the V gene TRBV6-2 or TRBV6-3; the D is unclear. V lost 0 bases to trimming and J lost 7 bases, with 7 bases between them. Germline assignment: CDR1 MNHEY and CDR2 SVGEGT. The CDR3 has 13 amino acids. The DNA of the CDR3 is TGTGCCAGCAGTTACTCTTGGGGTAATGAGCAGTTCTTC. Translated: CASSYSWGNEQFF.

Only a few counts were recorded for this clonotype. This sequence may be a read error, since a much larger clone differs from it by one base. V is TRBV20-1 and J is TRBJ2-5; 10 bases agree with TRBD2. Germline lookup yields CDR1 DFQATT and CDR2 SNEGSKA (reference sequence). The CDR3 is made up of 15 amino acids. V trimming: 3 bases; J trimming: 11 bases; junction bases outside the gene matches: 15. CDR3 sequence reads: CSARATSGRPYGQYF. The CDR3 nucleotides read TGCAGTGCTAGGGCGACTAGCGGGCGCCCCTACGGGCAGTACTTC.

V usage is TRBV7-3 and J usage is TRBJ2-5; D remains ambiguous. Germline assignment: CDR1 SGHTA and CDR2 FQGTGA. V gave up 0 bases and J gave up 5 bases, with 7 bases separating them. This CDR3 spans 13 amino acids. CDR3 in amino acids: CASSLTGLETQYF. In nucleotides, the CDR3 is TGTGCCAGCAGCTTAACAGGGTTGGAGACCCAGTACTTC.

The chain carries TRBV20-1 and TRBJ2-4; 14 nucleotides agree with TRBD2. With the DNA end fitting TRBJ2-7 better, the J assignment may be wrong. This CDR3 region has 16 residues. The V gene's germline CDR1 is DFQATT and CDR2 SNEGSKA (reference sequence). CDR3 DNA sequence: TGCAGTGCTCCTCCGGGACTAGCGGGAGTTAGCTACGAGCAGTACTTC. Its protein is CSAPPGLAGVSYEQYF.

This clonotype was detected ten times or more. The CDR3 bases are TGTGCCACCAGTTCGAGTGAGACCCAGTACTTC. It yields the protein CATSSSETQYF. The genes are TRBV24-1 and TRBJ2-5; D unclear. The CDR3 totals 11 residues. V was pared by 6 bases and J by 5 bases, with 6 bases between. Germline V gene lookup returns CDR1 KGHDR and CDR2 SFDVKD.

V is TRBV20-1 and J is TRBJ1-5, with D possibly TRBD1 on 5 matching bases. Germline V lookup: CDR1 DFQATT, CDR2 SNEGSKA (reference sequence). The CDR3 is 14 amino acids. Trimming took 6 bases from V and 3 from J, leaving 15 bases between them. The CDR3 bases are TGCAGTGCCCCCGGGCAGGGCCCCAATCAGCCCCAGCATTTT. Translated: CSAPGQGPNQPQHF.

The chain couples TRBV6-6 to TRBJ2-7; 7 bases fit TRBD2. V shed 5 bases and J 3 bases; nucleotides not matched to a gene: 4. The CDR3 sequence is 13 residues long. Looked up from germline, CDR1 is MNHNY and CDR2 is SVGAGI (reference sequence). In nucleotides, the CDR3 is TGTGCCAGCAGTCAGGGAGGGTACTACGAGCAGTACTTC. It encodes CASSQGGYYEQYF.

This clonotype was recorded a few times. The V call is TRBV20-1, the J call TRBJ1-1; TRBD1 is a possible D gene (5 bases). CDR3 length equals 14 residues. Germline CDR1 reads DFQATT; CDR2 reads SNEGSKA (reference sequence). With 3 bases removed from V and 5 bases from J, the gap between germline ends came to 16 bases. DNA for the CDR3: TGCAGTGCTAGGTCCCCCGGGGGGGATACTGAAGCTTTCTTT. Amino acids: CSARSPGGDTEAFF.

This clonotype was observed many times. A much larger clone is a single base away; this may be a read error. This rearrangement joins TRBV7-3 to TRBJ2-7; D is unclear. Trimming shortened V by 5 bases and J by 6 bases, and 11 bases separated the two germline ends. Germline V CDR1 and CDR2: SGHTA, FQGTGA. The CDR3 length is 12 residues. The CDR3 is CASSPHSGEQYF. The DNA of the CDR3 is TGTGCCAGCAGCCCGCATAGTGGCGAGCAGTACTTC.

The V call is TRBV5-6, the J call TRBJ1-1; D not certain. Germline V gene data show CDR1 as SGHDT and CDR2 as YYEEEE. V dropped 3 bases and J dropped 10 bases, with 16 bases sitting between them. The CDR3 contains 13 residues. The CDR3: CASSSPGPRGAFF. CDR3 coding DNA: TGTGCCAGCAGCTCCCCGGGTCCACGGGGAGCTTTCTTT.

This rearrangement joins TRBV9 to TRBJ2-1; 9 bases align to TRBD2. V was pared by 3 bases and J by 7 bases, with 17 bases of the junction left unmatched. This CDR3 comprises 18 residues. Germline values: CDR1 SGDLS, CDR2 YYNGEE. DNA for the CDR3: TGTGCCAGCAGCGCTCCCGGCGGTATGGGACTAGCTTCTAATGAGCAGTTCTTC. Its translation is CASSAPGGMGLASNEQFF.

This clonotype was counted a single time. The rearrangement uses TRBV6-2 or TRBV6-3 and TRBJ2-1, with D tentatively TRBD2 (6 bases). Germline CDR1 reads MNHEY; CDR2 reads SVGEGT. V lost 2 bases and J 0 bases, leaving 14 bases between the germline ends. CDR3 size: 17 residues. The CDR3 DNA sequence: TGTGCCAGCAGTTACGAAACGGGGGTTAGCTCCTACAATGAGCAGTTCTTC. Protein: CASSYETGVSSYNEQFF.

This clonotype is labeled medium-sized. The chain employs TRBV6-6 and TRBJ2-5; 11 nucleotides line up with TRBD1. V gave up 4 bases and J gave up 4 bases; unmatched junction bases: 11. Germline-derived CDR1 and CDR2 are MNHNY and SVGAGI (reference sequence). There are 17 residues in the CDR3. The CDR3 nucleotides read TGTGCCAGCAGTTTCGCCGGGACAGGGGGGGTTGGAGAGACCCAGTACTTC. This translates into CASSFAGTGGVGETQYF.

V and J are TRBV6-5 and TRBJ2-7, with 8 bases identical to TRBD1. After removal of 2 bases from V and 4 bases from J, the junction contained 7 bases not matched to a gene. The CDR3 has 15 amino acids. CDR1 and CDR2 from the germline V gene are MNHEY and SVGAGI. CDR3 protein: CASSYQQGVLYEQYF. CDR3 in DNA: TGTGCCAGCAGTTACCAACAGGGGGTCCTTTACGAGCAGTACTTC.

Comments on this clonotype: A read error may account for a junction end that differs from germline. The chain recombines TRBV6-5 with TRBJ2-4; 8 positions match TRBD2. The DNA end is more similar to TRBJ2-7, so the J call may be wrong. CDR1 is MNHEY, CDR2 SVGAGI, per germline. The CDR3 has 15 amino acids. The CDR3 reads CASSPDTGGSFEQYF. For the CDR3, the DNA is TGTGCCAGCAGCCCCGACACGGGGGGGTCCTTCGAGCAGTACTTC.

The V call is TRBV20-1, the J call TRBJ2-5, with a possible D match to TRBD1 (6 bases). The ends were cut back, 0 bases at V and 3 bases at J, with 8 bases in the middle. Germline V gene data show CDR1 as DFQATT and CDR2 as SNEGSKA (reference sequence). CDR3 length: 13 residues. The CDR3 DNA sequence: TGCAGTGCTAGAGATGACAGGAAAGAGACCCAGTACTTC. The encoded protein is CSARDDRKETQYF.

This clonotype turned up a few times. The gene calls are TRBV10-3 and TRBJ2-1; the D gene is possibly TRBD1 (5 bases). Germline assignment: CDR1 ENHRY and CDR2 SYGVKD. The CDR3 is made up of 15 amino acids. The V end lost 0 bases, the J end lost 3 bases, and 9 bases lay between the germline ends. CDR3 sequence (DNA): TGTGCCATCAGTGAGTCGAAGGGGTTCTACAATGAGCAGTTCTTC. Translating gives CAISESKGFYNEQFF.

The chain recombines TRBV3-1 with TRBJ2-7; D uncertain. The CDR3 is 14 residues long. Per germline, CDR1 LGHDT and CDR2 YNNKEL (reference sequence). The ends were cut back, 1 base at V and 2 bases at J, with 9 bases in the middle. The CDR3 nucleotides are TGTGCCAGCAGCCAAGGAGTACCTACCTACGAGCAGTACTTC. The encoded protein is CASSQGVPTYEQYF.

This chain joins TRBV6-1 and TRBJ1-1; 12 positions match TRBD1. Germline V gene data show CDR1 as MNHNS and CDR2 as SASEGT. The CDR3 sequence is 16 residues long. With 6 bases clipped from V and 5 bases from J, the junction kept 10 bases outside the gene matches. CDR3 nucleotide sequence: TGTGCCAGCAGCGCCCCCCGGGACAGGGGGCGGACTGAAGCTTTCTTT. Protein sequence: CASSAPRDRGRTEAFF.

The table lists this clonotype with a few counts. The chain is built from TRBV7-6 and TRBJ2-5, with 8 positions matching TRBD2. Per germline, CDR1 SGHVS and CDR2 FNYEAQ. CDR3 size: 14 residues. V was pared by 5 bases and J by 1 base, with 3 bases of the junction left unmatched. CDR3 residues: CASSPSGSQETQYF. Here the CDR3 DNA reads TGTGCCAGCAGCCCCAGCGGGAGCCAAGAGACCCAGTACTTC.

This clonotype was seen a few times. The chain combines TRBV15 with TRBJ2-5; D unclear. V was trimmed by 0 bases and J by 4 bases, leaving 6 bases between them. The V gene's germline CDR1 is LNHNV and CDR2 YYDKDF (reference sequence). The CDR3 runs 13 residues. CDR3 sequence reads: CATSRERSETQYF. Written as DNA, the CDR3 is TGTGCCACCAGCAGAGAGAGGTCAGAGACCCAGTACTTC.

V usage is TRBV24-1 and J usage is TRBJ2-2; possibly TRBD2 for D (6 bases). V gave up 10 bases and J gave up 0 bases, with 11 bases separating them. CDR1 and CDR2 (germline): KGHDR, SFDVKD. CDR3 size: 14 residues. CDR3 loop: CATAGGANTGELFF. Written as DNA, the CDR3 is TGTGCCACGGCCGGGGGTGCGAACACCGGGGAGCTGTTTTTT.